These 21 T cell receptor beta chains came from one sample sequenced in a study of cytomegalovirus exposure and HLA in healthy donors. PCR used 60 Vbeta primers and 13 Jbeta primers. Sequencing was performed with immunoSEQ multiplex PCR; in TCRdb, only in-frame clones are kept and a portion is missing. The data show about 63,000 clones, with approximately 79% seen just once and just under 3% held by the top ten. Specimen: PBMCs. The receptors derive from a woman in her twenties or thirties in good health and CMV-seronegative.

This chain joins TRBV27 and TRBJ1-1, with no clear D. V was cut by 5 bases and J by 1 base, with 14 bases left in between. CDR3 length: 15 residues. Per germline, CDR1 MNHEY and CDR2 SMNVEV (reference sequence). The chain's CDR3 is CASSPRPGSNTEAFF. DNA of the CDR3: TGTGCCAGCAGTCCTCGTCCGGGTTCGAACACTGAAGCTTTCTTT.

The chain employs TRBV25-1 and TRBJ2-4; TRBD2 is a possible D gene (5 bases). The V and J ends lost 0 bases and 5 bases respectively, with 11 bases between them. The CDR3 is made up of 15 amino acids. Germline V gene data show CDR1 as MGHDK and CDR2 as SYGVNS. The CDR3: CASSEYSGNENIQYF. The CDR3 DNA follows: TGTGCCAGCAGTGAATACAGCGGAAACGAAAACATTCAGTACTTC.

This chain uses TRBV9 with TRBJ2-1; 9 bases agree with TRBD2. CDR3 length equals 19 residues. Germline CDR1 reads SGDLS; CDR2 reads YYNGEE. Losses at the gene ends were 3 bases for V and 3 bases for J; bases not matched to a gene: 16. The CDR3 loop is CASSAPGHARREGYNEQFF. CDR3 coding DNA: TGTGCCAGCAGCGCCCCCGGGCATGCGAGGCGGGAGGGCTACAATGAGCAGTTCTTC.

The chain links TRBV6-5 to TRBJ1-3; no definite D call. V lost 6 bases to trimming and J lost 4 bases, with 4 bases between them. Germline-derived CDR1 and CDR2 are MNHEY and SVGAGI. The CDR3 is 11 amino acids. The CDR3 DNA reads as TGTGCCAGCAGCAAAGGAAACACCATATATTTT. Translating it yields CASSKGNTIYF.

This clone was seen just once. The chain recombines TRBV4-3 with TRBJ1-2; no definite D call. CDR3 size: 14 residues. V lost 0 bases and J 4 bases, leaving 9 bases between the germline ends. Germline CDR1 is LGHNA and CDR2 is YSLEER. In DNA, the CDR3 is TGCGCCAGCAGCCAAGATAGACGGAGCTATGGCTACACCTTC. It yields the protein CASSQDRRSYGYTF.

The chain recombines TRBV5-1 with TRBJ1-2; D call uncertain. The CDR3 has 14 residues. From germline, CDR1 is SGHRS and CDR2 YFSETQ. Trimming shortened V by 1 base and J by 3 bases, and 10 bases separated the two germline ends. In DNA, the CDR3 is TGCGCCAGCAGCTTGACCCGAGATGACTATGGCTACACCTTC. It encodes CASSLTRDDYGYTF.

The chain recombines TRBV6-5 with TRBJ1-6; D perhaps matches TRBD1 (5 bases). Trimming shortened V by 5 bases and J by 0 bases, and 5 bases separated the two germline ends. The CDR3 consists of 14 residues. Germline V gene sequence: CDR1 MNHEY, CDR2 SVGAGI. This chain's CDR3 is CASSDSSYNSPLHF. In DNA form, the CDR3 reads TGTGCCAGCAGTGACAGCTCCTATAATTCACCCCTCCACTTT.

This clone has just one count. The J gene is TRBJ2-1, the V gene TRBV9, with 8 positions matching TRBD1. The V and J ends lost 4 bases and 9 bases, in that order; junction bases with no gene match: 9. The germline V gene encodes CDR1 SGDLS and CDR2 YYNGEE. This CDR3 comprises 14 residues. The CDR3 region has the DNA TGTGCCAGCAGCTCTCGGACAGGGACGGGTGAGCAGTTCTTC. This encodes CASSSRTGTGEQFF.

The chain links TRBV7-9 to TRBJ2-1, with 7 nucleotides matching TRBD2. CDR3 length: 16 residues. The ends lost 3 bases at V and 4 bases at J; junction bases unmatched: 9. The germline V gene has CDR1 SEHNR and CDR2 FQNEAQ (reference sequence). The CDR3 protein is CASSFVSGDLYNEQFF. The CDR3 DNA sequence: TGTGCCAGCAGCTTTGTAAGCGGGGATTTGTACAATGAGCAGTTCTTC.

The chain recombines TRBV4-3 with TRBJ2-3, with 11 positions matching TRBD2. V trimming: 2 bases; J trimming: 3 bases; junction bases outside the gene matches: 4. Germline V gene lookup returns CDR1 LGHNA and CDR2 YSLEER. The CDR3 length is 16 residues. CDR3 amino acids: CASSQSRTSGTDTQYF. DNA of the CDR3: TGCGCCAGCAGCCAATCCCGGACTAGCGGGACAGATACGCAGTATTTT.

V usage is TRBV5-6 and J usage is TRBJ2-1, with 9 bases lining up with TRBD2. The J segment lost 8 bases and the V segment lost 2 bases, leaving 11 bases of the junction unmatched. The CDR3 spans 16 residues. Germline CDR1 is SGHDT and CDR2 is YYEEEE. CDR3 DNA sequence: TGTGCCAGCAGCTTTGTTAACGGCGGGGGGGCCGATGAGCAGTTCTTC. Its translation: CASSFVNGGGADEQFF.

The chain uses TRBV14 and TRBJ1-2; D is unresolved. CDR3 size: 13 residues. Trimming cost V 2 bases and J 6 bases, with 10 bases left between them. CDR1 is SGHDN and CDR2 is FVKESK in the germline V gene. The CDR3 sequence: CASSQRVADGYTF. The CDR3 coding sequence is TGTGCCAGCAGCCAACGGGTGGCAGATGGCTACACCTTC.

The CDR3 is CASRAGLANNYGYTF. For the CDR3, the DNA is TGTGCCAGCAGGGCGGGACTCGCAAATAACTATGGCTACACCTTC. The genes are TRBV6-5 and TRBJ1-2; a possible D gene is TRBD1 (5 bases). Looked up from germline, CDR1 is MNHEY and CDR2 is SVGAGI. The V and J ends lost 6 bases and 1 base respectively, with 15 bases between them. CDR3 size: 15 residues.

V usage is TRBV7-2 and J usage is TRBJ2-7; TRBD2 matches 10 bases. V lost 5 bases and J lost 2; bases outside the gene matches: 3. This CDR3 is 14 amino acids long. Looked up from germline, CDR1 is SGHTA and CDR2 is FQGNSA. The CDR3 DNA reads as TGTGCCAGCAGCACTGGACTAGCGGCCTACGAGCAGTACTTC. Amino acid sequence: CASSTGLAAYEQYF.

This chain connects TRBV5-6 to TRBJ2-3; 8 bases are a match to TRBD2. Trimming took 0 bases from V and 15 from J; bases not matched to a gene: 6. The CDR3 loop spans 12 amino acids. The germline gives CDR1 SGHDT, CDR2 YYEEEE. This CDR3 reads CASSLALLAAYF. The CDR3 DNA sequence: TGTGCCAGCAGCTTGGCCCTACTAGCGGCTTATTTT.

The J gene is TRBJ2-1, the V gene TRBV28; 11 nucleotides match TRBD2. The CDR3 totals 17 residues. Trimming took 3 bases from V and 5 from J; bases not matched to a gene: 9. Germline loops: CDR1 MDHEN, CDR2 SYDVKM. The CDR3 reads CASSLKRLAGGDNEQFF. CDR3 nucleotides: TGTGCCAGCAGTTTGAAGCGGCTAGCGGGAGGAGACAATGAGCAGTTCTTC. Full variable domain (remainder filled in from reference TRBV28 and TRBJ2-1): DVKVTQSSRYLVKRTGEKVFLECVQDMDHENMFWYRQDPGLGLRLIYFSYDVKMKEKGDIPEGYSVSREKKERFSLILESASTNQTSMYLCASSLKRLAGGDNEQFFGPGTRLTVL.

In regard to this clone: Other nucleotide sequences in the sample specify the same CDR3. This chain links TRBV7-6 with TRBJ2-5, with 9 bases lining up with TRBD2. Per the germline V gene, CDR1 is SGHVS and CDR2 is FNYEAQ. The CDR3 loop spans 15 amino acids. V was clipped by 2 bases and J by 1 base; unmatched bases: 2. The CDR3, as DNA: TGTGCCAGCAGCTTAAGAGCGGGGGGCCAAGAGACCCAGTACTTC. This codes for CASSLRAGGQETQYF.

The V and J genes are TRBV4-2 and TRBJ1-2; 8 nucleotides agree with TRBD1. Trimming at V came to 2 bases and at J to 8 bases, leaving 7 bases not matched to a gene. Germline values: CDR1 LGHNA, CDR2 YNFKEQ. This CDR3 comprises 14 residues. CDR3 residues: CASSQLDRVEGYTF. Written as DNA, the CDR3 is TGTGCCAGCAGCCAATTGGACAGGGTCGAGGGCTACACCTTC.

The count of this clone is one. The V and J genes are TRBV29-1 and TRBJ1-2, with D perhaps TRBD1 (6 bases). Per the germline V gene, CDR1 is SQVTM and CDR2 is ANQGSEA. Trimming shortened V by 7 bases and J by 4 bases, and 13 bases separated the two germline ends. This CDR3 comprises 12 residues. The CDR3 nucleotides are TGCAGCGCCCAGGGACAACTCTATGGCTACACCTTC. Its protein product is CSAQGQLYGYTF.

The CDR3: CASSDSGGGREQYF. Written as DNA, the CDR3 is TGTGCCAGCAGCGATAGCGGGGGCGGTCGGGAGCAGTACTTC. The chain links TRBV7-2 to TRBJ2-7; 9 bases line up with TRBD2. CDR1 is SGHTA and CDR2 is FQGNSA in the germline V gene. V shed 5 bases, J shed 7 bases, and the junction held 9 bases outside the gene matches. The CDR3 has 14 amino acids.

The genes are TRBV4-1 and TRBJ2-1; D may be TRBD2 (6 bases). V shed 6 bases and J shed 0 bases, with 15 bases lying between them. The germline V gene has CDR1 MGHRA and CDR2 YSYEKL. This CDR3 spans 16 amino acids. The chain's CDR3 is CASRATAGSSYNEQFF. The CDR3 DNA follows: TGCGCCAGCAGAGCAACGGCGGGGAGCTCCTACAATGAGCAGTTCTTC.